The rows below give T cell receptor beta chains drawn from one sample of a study of blood T cell repertoires in COVID-19. Repertoires were generated with immunoSEQ multiplex PCR, while TCRdb's copy carries only in-frame clones and drops some. The table lists about 93,000 clones, almost 90% of them singletons, with about 1.5% in the top ten. The sample was peripheral blood. Receptors were obtained from a human donor with active COVID-19. The donor label of this sample is uncertain. CDR3s include the opening cysteine and the closing phenylalanine or tryptophan. The order of the fields is clone size, D gene, V gene, J gene, CDR3 DNA, CDR3 protein. A D gene is named only where the DNA matches it firmly. The size field is filled for only some rows; it gives once, few, many or a size class.

>-|-|TRBV10-1|TRBJ2-1
TGCGCCAGCCCCGAGACTAGCTCCTACAATGAGCAGTTCTTC
CASPETSSYNEQFF
>-|TRBD1|TRBV30|TRBJ1-3
TGTGCCTGGAGTGGGACAGGGAGCTCTGGAAACACCATATATTTT
CAWSGTGSSGNTIYF
>once|TRBD1|TRBV7-2|TRBJ1-5
TGTGCCAGCAGCTTAGGTGGGACAGGGGGCGCGGGTCAGCCCCAGCATTTT
CASSLGGTGGAGQPQHF
>-|TRBD1|TRBV5-4|TRBJ1-4
TGTGCCAGCAGCCCGGACAGGGCAGGAAAACTGTTTTTT
CASSPDRAGKLFF
>-|TRBD1|TRBV7-8|TRBJ2-5
TGTGCCAGCAAAAAGCCGGGACAGGGGCTTCTCGCGTACGAGACCCAGTACTTC
CASKKPGQGLLAYETQYF
>once|-|TRBV19|TRBJ1-3
TGTGCCAGTAGTGCCTCTAGGTCTGGAAACACCATATATTTT
CASSASRSGNTIYF
>-|-|TRBV7-2|TRBJ2-5
TGTGCCAGCAGCTTAGGGGTAGTGGGGGCGGTCTTAGAGACCCAGTACTTC
CASSLGVVGAVLETQYF
>-|-|TRBV7-2|TRBJ2-1
TGTGCCAGCAGCTTATGGCGGCTAGTAGGTGAGCAGTTCTTC
CASSLWRLVGEQFF
>-|-|TRBV7-2|TRBJ1-4
TGTGCCAGCAGCTTATGGGCAGGGGTACTTGAAAAACTGTTTTTT
CASSLWAGVLEKLFF
>-|TRBD1|TRBV28|TRBJ1-3
TGTGCCAGCAGTTTCCAGGGGGTTTCTGGAAACACCATATATTTT
CASSFQGVSGNTIYF
>-|-|TRBV19|TRBJ1-1
TGTGCCAGTCGCCAGCCTGGTCGGGATGAAGCTTTCTTT
CASRQPGRDEAFF
>-|-|TRBV29-1|TRBJ2-1
TGCAGCGTTCAAACGGAAGGACAGCCCTTAGGGGATGAGCAGTTCTTC
CSVQTEGQPLGDEQFF
>-|-|TRBV2|TRBJ2-5
TGTGCCAGCAGTGTCCACAGAGAACAAGAGACCCAGTACTTC
CASSVHREQETQYF
>-|-|TRBV7-9|TRBJ2-1
TGTGCCAGCAGCCCACGCGAGCCAGGGACTTTCTACAATGAGCAGTTCTTC
CASSPREPGTFYNEQFF
>-|TRBD1|TRBV14|TRBJ2-1
TGTGCCAGCAGCCAGAGGACAGGGAGCTCCTACAATGAGCAGTTCTTC
CASSQRTGSSYNEQFF
>-|-|TRBV29-1|TRBJ1-1
TGCAGCGTTAACAGGGCCCTGAACACTGAAGCTTTCTTT
CSVNRALNTEAFF
>few|-|TRBV5-1|TRBJ2-7
TGCGCCAGCAGCTTCGAGAATACCTACGAGCAGTACTTC
CASSFENTYEQYF
>-|TRBD1|TRBV19|TRBJ1-4
TGTGCCAGTAGTAACTTCATCCAGGGGGCTGGTGAAAAACTGTTTTTT
CASSNFIQGAGEKLFF
>-|TRBD2|TRBV3-1/TRBV3-2|TRBJ2-1
TGTGCCAGCAGCCAAGCGGGGGGGCCGGGCAATGAGCAGTTCTTC
CASSQAGGPGNEQFF
>-|-|TRBV19|TRBJ2-2
TGTGCCAGTAGTATAGATCGAGCCACCGGGGAGCTGTTTTTT
CASSIDRATGELFF
>-|TRBD1|TRBV27|TRBJ1-2
TGTGCCAGCAGTCTCCGCGGGACAGGGGCCCAACACTATGGCTACACCTTC
CASSLRGTGAQHYGYTF
>-|-|TRBV7-6|TRBJ2-5
TGTGCCAGCAGCTCGGAGACAAAACTAGCCGGTGTACAAGAGACCCAGTACTTC
CASSSETKLAGVQETQYF
>-|-|TRBV7-2|TRBJ2-1
TGTGCCAGCAGCGTCGGCAGACATGCCGGCAGTGAGCAGTTCTTC
CASSVGRHAGSEQFF
>-|TRBD1|TRBV27|TRBJ1-2
TGTGCCAGCAGTTTAAACAGGGGAACCTATGGCTACACCTTC
CASSLNRGTYGYTF
>-|-|TRBV5-4|TRBJ1-2
TGTGCCAGCAGTCTTTTATCCGATGGCTACACCTTC
CASSLLSDGYTF
>-|-|TRBV29-1|TRBJ1-6
TGCAGCGTTGAATTGTGGGGGCAGGCTTCACCCCTCCACTTT
CSVELWGQASPLHF
>-|-|TRBV10-2|TRBJ1-5
TGCGCCAGCAGCGCCCGGGGAGTGGGAAATCAGCCCCAGCATTTT
CASSARGVGNQPQHF
>-|-|TRBV5-1|TRBJ1-1
TGCGCCAGCAGCTTGGGGCTACCGGGAGACACTGAAGCTTTCTTT
CASSLGLPGDTEAFF
>-|-|TRBV7-2|TRBJ1-1
TGTGCCAGCAGCGAGAGACGGGCCAGGGCAGGTGAAGCTTTCTTT
CASSERRARAGEAFF
>-|TRBD2|TRBV29-1|TRBJ2-2
TGCAGCGCCCCGGCGACTAGCGTCACCGGGGAGCTGTTTTTT
CSAPATSVTGELFF
>few|TRBD1|TRBV2|TRBJ2-7
TGTGCCAGCACACGGACAGGGGGCTCCTACGAGCAGTACTTC
CASTRTGGSYEQYF
>-|-|TRBV10-3|TRBJ2-1
TGTGCCATCAAAGGGGTGTCTGGTTCCTACAATGAGCAGTTCTTC
CAIKGVSGSYNEQFF
>-|TRBD1|TRBV9|TRBJ1-6
TGTGCCAGCAGCGAGGGACAGGGATATAGCTCACCCCTCCACTTT
CASSEGQGYSSPLHF
>-|TRBD1|TRBV15|TRBJ2-7
TGTGCCACCAGCAGAGGGGGGGACAGGGGACACGAGCAGTACTTC
CATSRGGDRGHEQYF
>-|TRBD1|TRBV5-6|TRBJ1-2
TGTGCCAGCAGCTTTCTAGTTGGGGACAGGGGGTCTGGCTACACCTTC
CASSFLVGDRGSGYTF
>-|-|TRBV19|TRBJ2-1
TGTGCCAGTAGTTACGGGACTTTCAATGAGCAGTTCTTC
CASSYGTFNEQFF
>-|TRBD2|TRBV14|TRBJ2-4
TGTGCCAGCAGCCAAACCGGGACTATTAGGTCGGGCAAAAACATTCAGTACTTC
CASSQTGTIRSGKNIQYF
>few|-|TRBV4-3|TRBJ2-1
TGCGCCAGCAGCCAAGATACAGCCTTTACTCCTTACAATGAGCAGTTCTTC
CASSQDTAFTPYNEQFF
>-|TRBD2|TRBV28|TRBJ2-2
TGTGCCAGCAGGCCCGCGGGGGTCGGCGGGGAGCTGTTTTTT
CASRPAGVGGELFF
>-|-|TRBV5-1|TRBJ2-1
TGCGCCAGCAGGGGGGCGTTGGGCTCCTACAATGAGCAGTTCTTC
CASRGALGSYNEQFF
>-|-|TRBV4-2|TRBJ1-3
TGTGCCAGCAGCCAAGTTCGACGGAGCTCTGGAAACACCATATATTTT
CASSQVRRSSGNTIYF
>-|TRBD1|TRBV9|TRBJ1-5
TGTGCCAGCAGCCCCGGGGACAGGGACAATCAGCCCCAGCATTTT
CASSPGDRDNQPQHF
>-|-|TRBV6-5|TRBJ1-5
TGTGCCAGCAGTTACGGGAGGCAAGGGGATCAGCCCCAGCATTTT
CASSYGRQGDQPQHF
>-|TRBD1|TRBV5-4|TRBJ1-4
TGTGCCAGCAGCTCCAACCAGGGGACAGGGATAGATGAAAAACTGTTTTTT
CASSSNQGTGIDEKLFF
>-|-|TRBV30|TRBJ1-4
TGTGCCTGGAGTGTACGTAGTGAAAAACTGTTTTTT
CAWSVRSEKLFF
>-|-|TRBV5-1|TRBJ1-6
TGCGCCAGCAGCTCCGGGACACTTTATAATTCACCCCTCCACTTT
CASSSGTLYNSPLHF
>-|-|TRBV28|TRBJ1-1
TGTGCCAGCAGTGTGGCCCCGAACACTGAAGCTTTCTTT
CASSVAPNTEAFF
>-|TRBD1|TRBV27|TRBJ2-1
TGTGCCAGCAGTTTATTCTCCAGAGGGGGCAGTCTCTACAATGAGCAGTTCTTC
CASSLFSRGGSLYNEQFF
>-|TRBD1|TRBV30|TRBJ2-1
TGTGCCTGGACCCCCCCGGTGGGGACAGGGAACCACAATGAGCAGTTCTTC
CAWTPPVGTGNHNEQFF
>-|-|TRBV5-1|TRBJ1-6
TGCGCCAGCAGTAATCGGGACACGGGATTTGGACCCCTCCACTTT
CASSNRDTGFGPLHF